Following are 7 T cell receptor beta chains from one sample sequenced in a study of blood T cell repertoires in COVID-19. Sequencing used immunoSEQ multiplex PCR; TCRdb keeps in-frame clones, though not all of them. The sample has around 100,000 clones; about nine tenths are singletons. The sample comprised peripheral blood. Receptors originate from a man aged 55 to 70 with COVID-19, enrolled during active disease.

The chain joins TRBV7-6 to TRBJ1-2; the D gene is possibly TRBD1 (6 bases). The CDR3 contains 12 residues. With 4 bases removed from V and 8 bases from J, the gap between germline ends came to 11 bases. Germline V gene data show CDR1 as SGHVS and CDR2 as FNYEAQ. As DNA, the CDR3 is TGTGCCAGCAGCTCTTACAGGGACGGCTACACCTTC. This codes for CASSSYRDGYTF.

This chain joins TRBV20-1 and TRBJ1-3; no clear D. The CDR3 contains 14 residues. Trimming cost V 3 bases and J 0 bases, with 9 bases left between them. The germline gives CDR1 DFQATT, CDR2 SNEGSKA (reference sequence). The CDR3 nucleotides are TGCAGTGCTAGTAGCCGGAGCTCTGGAAACACCATATATTTT. Residues: CSASSRSSGNTIYF.

The chain employs TRBV15 and TRBJ1-5; 7 nucleotides align to TRBD1. After removal of 5 bases from V and 7 bases from J, the junction contained 8 bases not matched to a gene. CDR1 is LNHNV and CDR2 is YYDKDF in the germline V gene (reference sequence). This CDR3 is built from 14 residues. The CDR3 spells CATSLGGAGQPQHF. CDR3 sequence (DNA): TGTGCCACCAGCCTAGGGGGCGCAGGGCAGCCCCAGCATTTT.

The chain is built from TRBV7-8 and TRBJ2-1, with TRBD2 matching over 8 bases. Germline V gives CDR1 SGHVS, CDR2 FQNEAQ. Trimming removed 5 bases from V and 7 bases from J; junction bases left unmatched: 13. This CDR3 spans 16 amino acids. The CDR3 sequence: CASSPGGGGSTNEQFF. The CDR3 coding sequence is TGTGCCAGCAGCCCCGGGGGGGGCGGGAGTACGAATGAGCAGTTCTTC.

J is TRBJ1-2 and V is TRBV10-3; D remains ambiguous. Germline assignment: CDR1 ENHRY and CDR2 SYGVKD. The CDR3 runs to 12 residues. V was cut by 1 base and J by 6 bases, with 6 bases left in between. The CDR3 region has the DNA TGTGCCATCAGTGAGTGGGGAGATGGCTACACCTTC. Protein product: CAISEWGDGYTF.

The rearrangement joins TRBV5-4 to TRBJ1-3; D gene ambiguous. CDR3 length: 16 residues. Trimming stripped 5 bases from V and 0 bases from J, with 15 bases between. Germline V gives CDR1 SGHNT, CDR2 YYREEE (reference sequence). The CDR3 reads CASRTDPESSGNTIYF. CDR3 DNA: TGTGCCAGCAGAACTGACCCGGAGAGCTCTGGAAACACCATATATTTT.

The chain joins TRBV29-1 to TRBJ2-1; 9 bases map to TRBD1. The CDR3 contains 14 residues. Germline CDR1 and CDR2: SQVTM and ANQGSEA. V lost 6 bases to trimming and J lost 4 bases; unmatched junction nucleotides: 7. The CDR3 region is CSVEGQGGYNEQFF. For the CDR3, the DNA is TGCAGCGTCGAGGGACAGGGTGGGTACAATGAGCAGTTCTTC.